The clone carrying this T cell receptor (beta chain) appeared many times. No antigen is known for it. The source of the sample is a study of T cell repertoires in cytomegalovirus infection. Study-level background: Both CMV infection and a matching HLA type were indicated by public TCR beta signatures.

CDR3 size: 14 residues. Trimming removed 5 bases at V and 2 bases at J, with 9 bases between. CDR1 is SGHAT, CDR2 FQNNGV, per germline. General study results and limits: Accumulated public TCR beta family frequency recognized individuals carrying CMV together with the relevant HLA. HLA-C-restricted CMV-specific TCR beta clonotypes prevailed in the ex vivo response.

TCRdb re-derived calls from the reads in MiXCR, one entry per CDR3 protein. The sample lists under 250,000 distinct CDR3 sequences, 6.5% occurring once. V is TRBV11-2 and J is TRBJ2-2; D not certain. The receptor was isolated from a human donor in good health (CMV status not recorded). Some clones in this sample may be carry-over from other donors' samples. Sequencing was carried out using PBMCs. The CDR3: CASSLSLNTGELFF. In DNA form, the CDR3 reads TGTGCCAGCAGCCTATCGCTCAACACCGGGGAGCTGTTTTTT.